Presented here are 10 T cell receptor beta chains from one specimen sequenced in a study of T cell changes during pregnancy in multiple sclerosis. Data came from immunoSEQ multiplex PCR; TCRdb stores just in-frame clones and leaves some out. The sample consists of about 57,000 clones, less than 90% of them appearing once. This sample comprised CD4+ T cells from peripheral blood mononuclear cells, obtained in the third trimester of pregnancy. Source of these receptors: a female donor with multiple sclerosis, enrolled in a pregnancy study.

The count of this clone is one. The V call is TRBV19, the J call TRBJ1-2; TRBD1 agrees at 7 bases. J lost 2 bases, V lost 3 bases, and 6 bases had no gene match. CDR1 LNHDA and CDR2 SQIVND come from the germline V gene (reference sequence). The CDR3 has 15 amino acids. CDR3 residues: CASSIVPGQNYGYTF. As DNA, the CDR3 is TGTGCCAGTAGTATCGTCCCGGGACAGAACTATGGCTACACCTTC.

The V call is TRBV7-6, the J call TRBJ2-5; 7 nucleotides line up with TRBD2. CDR1 SGHVS and CDR2 FNYEAQ come from the germline V gene. The CDR3 runs to 15 residues. The J segment lost 4 bases and the V segment lost 1 base, leaving 6 bases of the junction unmatched. CDR3 DNA: TGTGCCAGCAGCTTAGGCGGGAGTCTTGGAGAGACCCAGTACTTC. Translated: CASSLGGSLGETQYF.

CDR3 in amino acids: CASSPGEDQPQHF. In DNA form, the CDR3 reads TGTGCCAGCTCACCCGGGGAGGATCAGCCCCAGCATTTT. V usage is TRBV18 and J usage is TRBJ1-5; no firm D call. CDR1 is KGHSH, CDR2 LQKENI, per germline. V lost 3 bases and J lost 5, with 8 bases in between. The CDR3 has 13 residues.

The chain has TRBV30 and TRBJ2-7; D possibly corresponds to TRBD2 (5 bases). Looked up from germline, CDR1 is GTSNPN and CDR2 is SVGIG (reference sequence). The CDR3 has 12 amino acids. Trimming pared 3 bases from V and 3 bases from J, leaving 9 bases between. The CDR3 region is CAWRGDNYEQYF. The CDR3 DNA follows: TGTGCCTGGAGGGGAGACAACTACGAGCAGTACTTC.

This clone has just a few counts. V gene TRBV7-9 combines with J gene TRBJ1-1; 7 nucleotides line up with TRBD1. The germline V gene has CDR1 SEHNR and CDR2 FQNEAQ (reference sequence). The CDR3 has 13 amino acids. The trim removed 3 bases at V and 5 bases at J, leaving 3 bases unmatched. The CDR3 coding sequence is TGTGCCAGCAGCTTTGACAGGGTGACTGAAGCTTTCTTT. This gives the protein CASSFDRVTEAFF.

The rearrangement uses TRBV2 and TRBJ1-2; maybe TRBD1 (6 bases). V was clipped by 6 bases and J by 3 bases, with 17 bases between them. Germline V gene lookup returns CDR1 SNHLY and CDR2 FYNNEI. The CDR3 loop spans 15 amino acids. CDR3 coding DNA: TGTGCCAGCAGAGCCTCCAGGGGTCGGGACTATGGCTACACCTTC. This codes for CASRASRGRDYGYTF. Combining the CDR3 with reference TRBV2 and TRBJ1-2 gives the whole variable domain EPEVTQTPSHQVTQMGQEVILRCVPISNHLYFYWYRQILGQKVEFLVSFYNNEISEKSEIFDDQFSVERPDGSNFTLKIRSTKLEDSAMYFCASRASRGRDYGYTFGSGTRLTVV.

The sample holds a few counts of this clone. This rearrangement joins TRBV7-9 to TRBJ1-1, with 7 nucleotides matching TRBD1. This CDR3 spans 14 amino acids. Germline trimming cut 3 bases from V and 0 bases from J; bases unmatched to any gene: 1. Germline assignment: CDR1 SEHNR and CDR2 FQNEAQ (reference sequence). CDR3 nucleotide sequence: TGTGCCAGCAGCTTTGGACAGGTGAACACTGAAGCTTTCTTT. This encodes CASSFGQVNTEAFF.

The J gene is TRBJ2-1, the V gene TRBV19; a possible D gene is TRBD1 (6 bases). Trimming shortened V by 4 bases and J by 10 bases, and 17 bases separated the two germline ends. There are 14 residues in the CDR3. CDR1 LNHDA and CDR2 SQIVND come from the germline V gene (reference sequence). The CDR3 is CASSTLDSWEEQFF. As DNA, the CDR3 is TGTGCCAGTAGTACTCTGGACAGTTGGGAGGAGCAGTTCTTC. The full variable domain, its missing parts supplied by reference TRBV19 and TRBJ2-1, is DGGITQSPKYLFRKEGQNVTLSCEQNLNHDAMYWYRQDPGQGLRLIYYSQIVNDFQKGDIAEGYSVSREKKESFPLTVTSAQKNPTAFYLCASSTLDSWEEQFFGPGTRLTVL.

The chain carries TRBV6-1 and TRBJ2-3; 8 bases match TRBD1. Looked up from germline, CDR1 is MNHNS and CDR2 is SASEGT. V lost 4 bases and J lost 4; bases outside the gene matches: 16. The CDR3 covers 18 residues. CDR3: CASSAASYRGTKPDTQYF. The CDR3, as DNA: TGTGCCAGCAGTGCAGCTTCGTACAGGGGGACGAAGCCAGATACGCAGTATTTT.

J is TRBJ1-6 and V is TRBV7-9; tentative D call: TRBD1 (5 bases). Deletions cut 1 base from V and 13 bases from J, with 20 bases between. CDR3 length: 16 residues. The V gene's germline CDR1 is SEHNR and CDR2 FQNEAQ (reference sequence). In DNA form, the CDR3 reads TGTGCCAGCAGCTTAGTAGTGACAGCGACGTCGTTGCCCCTCCACTTT. This sequence encodes CASSLVVTATSLPLHF. Full variable domain (remainder filled in from reference TRBV7-9 and TRBJ1-6): DTGVSQNPRHKITKRGQNVTFRCDPISEHNRLYWYRQTLGQGPEFLTYFQNEAQLEKSRLLSDRFSAERPKGSFSTLEIQRTEQGDSAMYLCASSLVVTATSLPLHFGNGTRLTVT.